One T cell receptor beta chain is described in this entry. TCRdb's table, derived via immunoSEQ multiplex PCR, lists solely in-frame clones and lacks some. The sample records more than 80,000 clones, approximately 88% being singletons. The V gene lost 0 bases and the J gene lost 6 bases, with 7 bases spanning the gap. CDR1 is SGDLS, CDR2 YYNGEE, per germline. The CDR3 is made up of 13 amino acids. This specimen comes from a study of blood T cell repertoires in COVID-19. Study overall: Spain, Italy and the United States supplied samples that represented acute and convalescent COVID-19.

V and J are TRBV9 and TRBJ2-1; no definite D call. The TCR originated in a man older than 75 with acute or convalescent COVID-19. The sample comprised peripheral blood. The CDR3 DNA follows: TGTGCCAGCAGCGTAGCCCCCTCCAATGAGCAGTTCTTC. Residues: CASSVAPSNEQFF. Looking up the rest from reference TRBV9 and TRBJ2-1 gives the full variable domain: DSGVTQTPKHLITATGQRVTLRCSPRSGDLSVYWYQQSLDQGLQFLIQYYNGEERAKGNILERFSAQQFPDLHSELNLSSLELGDSALYFCASSVAPSNEQFFGPGTRLTVL.